The 23 T cell receptor beta chains in this list originate from one sample, sequenced in a study of shared clonotypes between healthy human individuals. The repertoire was sequenced with immunoSEQ multiplex PCR; TCRdb's copy has only in-frame clones and lacks some. The repertoire holds roughly 2.5 million clones, with more than 80% as singletons. The sample taken for sequencing was naive CD4+ T cells sorted from blood. This sample's subset: CD45RA+ positively selected. Receptor source: a man younger than 35 in good health.

V and J are TRBV2 and TRBJ1-5; a weak D match, TRBD1 (5 bases). CDR1 is SNHLY and CDR2 is FYNNEI in the germline V gene. V lost 7 bases, J lost 1 base, and 17 bases lay in between. This CDR3 has 16 residues. This CDR3 reads CASTGDGSRSNQPQHF. The CDR3, as DNA: TGTGCCAGCACCGGGGACGGGAGTCGAAGCAATCAGCCCCAGCATTTT. Drawing the rest from reference TRBV2 and TRBJ1-5, the complete variable domain is EPEVTQTPSHQVTQMGQEVILRCVPISNHLYFYWYRQILGQKVEFLVSFYNNEISEKSEIFDDQFSVERPDGSNFTLKIRSTKLEDSAMYFCASTGDGSRSNQPQHFGDGTRLSIL.

The CDR3 region is CASSHRGETQYF. The CDR3 nucleotides are TGTGCCAGCTCCCACCGGGGGGAGACCCAGTACTTC. This chain links TRBV11-3 with TRBJ2-5, with D possibly TRBD2 on 6 matching bases. CDR3 length equals 12 residues. The V gene lost 8 bases and the J gene lost 5 bases, with 12 bases spanning the gap. Germline values: CDR1 SGHNT, CDR2 YENEEA.

This clone was observed once. V gene TRBV10-2 combines with J gene TRBJ1-4; D unclear. V lost 4 bases and J 8 bases, leaving 14 bases between the germline ends. The CDR3 is 14 residues long. Germline CDR1 and CDR2: WSHSY and SAAADI. This CDR3 is CASSAGAGQEKLFF. The DNA for the CDR3 is TGCGCCAGCAGTGCGGGTGCTGGTCAGGAAAAACTGTTTTTT.

This sequence joins TRBV6-1 and TRBJ1-2; weak D call: TRBD1 (5 bases). The CDR3 loop spans 16 amino acids. The germline CDR1 and CDR2 sequences are MNHNS and SASEGT. Trimming left V 1 base short and J 4 bases short, with 16 bases between. The CDR3, as DNA: TGTGCCAGCAGTGAAGAGGTGGGGCTGCGGTTCTATGGCTACACCTTC. Its translation is CASSEEVGLRFYGYTF.

Concerning this clone itself: Other DNA sequences within the sample encode an identical CDR3. V gene TRBV28 combines with J gene TRBJ2-7, with D tentatively TRBD1 or TRBD2 (5 bases each). The CDR3 loop spans 14 amino acids. CDR1 and CDR2 (germline): MDHEN, SYDVKM. V was pared by 3 bases and J by 0 bases, with 9 bases between. CDR3 loop: CASSFPGTSYEQYF. The CDR3 DNA is TGTGCCAGCAGTTTCCCAGGGACCTCCTACGAGCAGTACTTC.

DNA of the CDR3: TGTGCCAGCAGATGGGACTTGTACTCCTACGAGCAGTACTTC. Translated: CASRWDLYSYEQYF. The genes are TRBV6-1 and TRBJ2-7; D possibly corresponds to TRBD2 (6 bases). Germline V gene data show CDR1 as MNHNS and CDR2 as SASEGT. The CDR3 extends over 14 amino acids. Trimming pared 6 bases from V and 0 bases from J, leaving 12 bases between.

The rearrangement joins TRBV10-3 to TRBJ1-2; unclear D gene. Germline V CDR1 and CDR2: ENHRY, SYGVKD. The germline V and J ends were trimmed by 2 bases and 8 bases, with 6 bases remaining between them. CDR3 length equals 11 residues. CDR3 nucleotides: TGTGCCATCAGTGAGAATCGGGGCTACACCTTC. This codes for CAISENRGYTF.

This sequence joins TRBV7-3 and TRBJ2-3, with 7 nucleotides matching TRBD2. Germline V lookup: CDR1 SGHTA, CDR2 FQGTGA. The CDR3 has 14 residues. After removal of 5 bases from V and 3 bases from J, the junction contained 5 bases not matched to a gene. CDR3 DNA: TGTGCCAGCAGCCGCGGGCGGGAGACAGATACGCAGTATTTT. Translation gives CASSRGRETDTQYF. The full variable domain, completed using reference TRBV7-3 and TRBJ2-3, is GAGVSQTPSNKVTEKGKYVELRCDPISGHTALYWYRQSLGQGPEFLIYFQGTGAADDSGLPNDRFFAVRPEGSVSTLKIQRTERGDSAVYLCASSRGRETDTQYFGPGTRLTVL.

V gene TRBV5-1 combines with J gene TRBJ2-1, with TRBD1 matching over 10 bases. Trimming took 1 base from V and 10 from J; bases not matched to a gene: 5. The V gene's germline CDR1 is SGHRS and CDR2 YFSETQ. This CDR3 is built from 14 residues. CDR3 sequence (DNA): TGCGCCAGCAGCTTGCGACAGGGGGCTCGCGAGCAGTTCTTC. Translating it yields CASSLRQGAREQFF.

The J gene is TRBJ2-7, the V gene TRBV2; TRBD1 matches 7 bases. Germline lookup yields CDR1 SNHLY and CDR2 FYNNEI. V trimming: 8 bases; J trimming: 5 bases; junction bases outside the gene matches: 12. This CDR3 has 14 residues. The CDR3 loop reads CASCKLVQGDEQYF. The CDR3 region has the DNA TGTGCCAGCTGTAAGTTGGTTCAGGGGGACGAGCAGTACTTC.

This rearrangement joins TRBV6-5 to TRBJ1-4, with D possibly being TRBD1 (5 bases). Looked up from germline, CDR1 is MNHEY and CDR2 is SVGAGI. The CDR3 is 14 amino acids. Trimming removed 3 bases at V and 14 bases at J, with 19 bases between. The CDR3 nucleotides read TGTGCCAGCAGTTATGAGTTTGGGGGGTTAAAGCTGTTTTTT. Translation gives CASSYEFGGLKLFF.

V usage is TRBV5-1 and J usage is TRBJ2-2, with 8 nucleotides matching TRBD1. Germline V gene lookup returns CDR1 SGHRS and CDR2 YFSETQ. Trimming took 4 bases from V and 6 from J; bases not matched to a gene: 5. The CDR3 is 14 residues long. The DNA for the CDR3 is TGCGCCAGCAGCCCGGACAGGGTCCCCGGGGAGCTGTTTTTT. Amino acid sequence: CASSPDRVPGELFF.

The chain combines TRBV7-9 with TRBJ2-7; D may be TRBD1 or TRBD2 (6 bases each). This CDR3 comprises 15 residues. Germline-derived CDR1 and CDR2 are SEHNR and FQNEAQ (reference sequence). The V and J ends lost 6 bases and 5 bases respectively, with 20 bases between them. CDR3 in amino acids: CASSYKRGAMDEQYF. CDR3 sequence (DNA): TGTGCCAGCAGTTACAAAAGGGGGGCTATGGACGAGCAGTACTTC.

J is TRBJ2-5 and V is TRBV5-1, with D possibly being TRBD2 (7 bases). Germline-derived CDR1 and CDR2 are SGHRS and YFSETQ. Trimming pared 5 bases from V and 1 base from J, leaving 15 bases between. This CDR3 has 15 amino acids. CDR3 nucleotides: TGCGCCAGCAGGCCTGGGGGGGGCCCCCAAGAGACCCAGTACTTC. Translated, it gives CASRPGGGPQETQYF. The entire variable domain, with the rest obtained from reference TRBV5-1 and TRBJ2-5, is as follows: KAGVTQTPRYLIKTRGQQVTLSCSPISGHRSVSWYQQTPGQGLQFLFEYFSETQRNKGNFPGRFSGRQFSNSRSEMNVSTLELGDSALYLCASRPGGGPQETQYFGPGTRLLVL.

The V gene is TRBV19, the J gene TRBJ2-7, with TRBD2 matching over 11 bases. Germline assignment: CDR1 LNHDA and CDR2 SQIVND (reference sequence). Trimming cost V 2 bases and J 4 bases; bases outside gene matches: 10. This CDR3 comprises 17 residues. CDR3 coding DNA: TGTGCCAGTAGTATAAGCGGCCTAGCGGGAGGAGGTTACGAGCAGTACTTC. It yields the protein CASSISGLAGGGYEQYF.

The chain is built from TRBV5-1 and TRBJ2-7, with 7 bases that match TRBD2. Germline V CDR1 and CDR2: SGHRS, YFSETQ. With 4 bases clipped from V and 6 bases from J, the junction kept 13 bases outside the gene matches. The CDR3 is 15 residues long. CDR3 in DNA: TGCGCCAGCAGCCGCAGCGGGGACCCGGGGGGCGAGCAGTACTTC. Encoded protein: CASSRSGDPGGEQYF.

J is TRBJ1-3 and V is TRBV28; D ambiguous. From germline, CDR1 is MDHEN and CDR2 SYDVKM. This CDR3 region has 15 residues. The V end lost 6 bases, the J end lost 0 bases, and 12 bases lay between the germline ends. CDR3 residues: CASSKGPISGNTIYF. CDR3 sequence (DNA): TGTGCCAGCAGCAAAGGACCGATCTCTGGAAACACCATATATTTT.

In this sample, this clone turned up once. The rearrangement uses TRBV9 and TRBJ2-1; D unclear. Germline assignment: CDR1 SGDLS and CDR2 YYNGEE. Trimming took off 0 bases at V and 9 bases at J, with 13 bases between the two ends. The CDR3 has 14 amino acids. The CDR3 nucleotides read TGTGCCAGCAGCGTAGGAGTAGTCCCCCGTGAGCAGTTCTTC. Its translation is CASSVGVVPREQFF.

This chain connects TRBV6-1 to TRBJ2-7, with D possibly being TRBD1 (6 bases). The germline V and J ends were trimmed by 1 base and 4 bases, with 14 bases remaining between them. The CDR3 has 15 amino acids. Germline CDR1 is MNHNS and CDR2 is SASEGT. CDR3 DNA: TGTGCCAGCAGTGAAGGTGGCAGGGGACCTTACGAGCAGTACTTC. Its protein product is CASSEGGRGPYEQYF.

The chain uses TRBV10-1 and TRBJ1-4; D gene uncertain. Trimming pared 4 bases from V and 5 bases from J, leaving 8 bases between. CDR3 length equals 13 residues. The V gene's germline CDR1 is WNHNN and CDR2 SYGVQD (reference sequence). CDR3 region: CASSAGWNEKLFF. The CDR3 DNA follows: TGCGCCAGCAGTGCTGGGTGGAATGAAAAACTGTTTTTT.

The chain carries TRBV7-9 and TRBJ2-1; D ambiguous. V was pared by 1 base and J by 7 bases, with 11 bases between. This CDR3 comprises 14 residues. CDR1 and CDR2 (germline): SEHNR, FQNEAQ (reference sequence). CDR3 residues: CASSLGAPRNEQFF. CDR3 bases: TGTGCCAGCAGCTTAGGGGCGCCGAGAAATGAGCAGTTCTTC.

The chain recombines TRBV14 with TRBJ2-1, with TRBD1 as a possible D gene (6 bases). Looked up from germline, CDR1 is SGHDN and CDR2 is FVKESK. This CDR3 contains 16 residues. Trimming took 3 bases from V and 0 from J, leaving 12 bases between them. The CDR3: CASSHGTMSSYNEQFF. In DNA, the CDR3 is TGTGCCAGCAGCCACGGGACAATGAGCTCCTACAATGAGCAGTTCTTC.

This chain connects TRBV18 to TRBJ2-7; no clear D. Germline loops: CDR1 KGHSH, CDR2 LQKENI. The length of the CDR3 is 12 residues. Trimming stripped 4 bases from V and 5 bases from J, with 9 bases between. CDR3 sequence reads: CASSRIGNEQYF. CDR3 in DNA: TGTGCCAGCTCACGGATTGGGAACGAGCAGTACTTC.